The T cell receptor (beta chain) described here comes from a study of cytomegalovirus exposure and HLA in healthy donors. V lost 2 bases to trimming and J lost 4 bases, with 8 bases between them. Germline V gene lookup returns CDR1 MNHNS and CDR2 SASEGT. The CDR3 has 13 residues. PCR used 60 Vbeta primers and 13 Jbeta primers. Libraries were prepared by immunoSEQ multiplex PCR; TCRdb keeps only in-frame clonotypes and omits some of them. Among more than 90,000 clones listed, 65% to 75% were seen once. Concerning this clone itself: Antigen: not known.

Study-wide findings and caveats: Rare TCR sequences predominated, though certain public TCRs were found in many donors.

The clonotype originates from a middle-aged woman in good health and CMV-seronegative. Specimen: PBMCs. V gene TRBV6-1 combines with J gene TRBJ1-2; D is unresolved. DNA for the CDR3: TGTGCCAGCAGTGAAATGGCCAGCTATGGCTACACCTTC. This gives the protein CASSEMASYGYTF.